Listed here is a single T cell receptor beta chain. Its antigen is as yet unknown. Naive-designated CD8 cells lacked CD45RO, were positively enriched for CCR7, and omitted terminally differentiated effector memory CD45RA+ cells. All participating donors were Caucasian adults from Nashville, Tennessee. These data belong to a study of shared clonotypes between healthy human individuals. The study, taken as a whole, reports: Deeper or shallower sequencing was expected to change how clonotypes are shared among donors.

Germline CDR1 and CDR2: SGHRS and YFSETQ. The CDR3 is made up of 15 amino acids. After removal of 3 bases from V and 1 base from J, the junction contained 2 bases not matched to a gene. Profiling relied on immunoSEQ multiplex PCR, and the TCRdb table lists in-frame clones only, not all of them. The data show more than 2 million clones, with roughly 95% seen just once and about 1.7% held by the top ten. The sample comprised naive CD8+ T cells from PBMCs. J is TRBJ2-3 and V is TRBV5-1; 10 bases agree with TRBD2. The TCR sequence derives from a man younger than 35 in good health. Some clones in this sample may be carry-over from other donors' samples. The CDR3, as DNA: TGCGCCAGCAGCTCCCTAGCGGGAGGCACAGATACGCAGTATTTT. Translated, it gives CASSSLAGGTDTQYF.